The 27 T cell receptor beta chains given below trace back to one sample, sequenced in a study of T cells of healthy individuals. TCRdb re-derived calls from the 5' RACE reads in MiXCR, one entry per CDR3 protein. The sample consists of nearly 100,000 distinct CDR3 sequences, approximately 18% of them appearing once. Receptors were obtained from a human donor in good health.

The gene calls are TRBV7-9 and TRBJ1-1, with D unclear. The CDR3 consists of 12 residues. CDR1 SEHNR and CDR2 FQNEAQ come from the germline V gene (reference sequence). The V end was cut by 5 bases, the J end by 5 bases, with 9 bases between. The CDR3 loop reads CASSLAFTEAFF. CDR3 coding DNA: TGTGCCAGCAGCCTCGCCTTTACTGAAGCTTTCTTT.

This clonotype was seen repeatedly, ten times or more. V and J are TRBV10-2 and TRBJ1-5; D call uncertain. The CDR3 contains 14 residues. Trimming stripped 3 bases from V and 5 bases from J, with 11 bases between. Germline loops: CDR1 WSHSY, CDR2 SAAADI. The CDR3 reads CASSDAGRDQPQHF. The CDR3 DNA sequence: TGCGCCAGCAGTGATGCGGGGAGGGATCAGCCCCAGCATTTT.

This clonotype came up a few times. The CDR3 loop is CSAWGQDSYEQYF. The CDR3 DNA sequence: TGCAGCGCCTGGGGACAGGATTCCTACGAGCAGTACTTC. The gene calls are TRBV29-1 and TRBJ2-7; TRBD1 agrees at 8 bases. Germline V lookup: CDR1 SQVTM, CDR2 ANQGSEA. The CDR3 contains 13 residues. V was clipped by 7 bases and J by 1 base; unmatched bases: 6.

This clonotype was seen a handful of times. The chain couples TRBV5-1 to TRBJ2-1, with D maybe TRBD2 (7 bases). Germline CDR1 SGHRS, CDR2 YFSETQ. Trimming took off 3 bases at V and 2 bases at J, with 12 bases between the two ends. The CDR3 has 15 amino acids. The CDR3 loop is CASSYGGAPYNEQFF. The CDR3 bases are TGCGCCAGCAGCTATGGGGGGGCCCCCTACAATGAGCAGTTCTTC.

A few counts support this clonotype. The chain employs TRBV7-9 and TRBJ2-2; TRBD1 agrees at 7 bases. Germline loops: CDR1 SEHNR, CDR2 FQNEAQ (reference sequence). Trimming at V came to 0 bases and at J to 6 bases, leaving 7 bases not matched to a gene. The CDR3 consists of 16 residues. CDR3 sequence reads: CASSLALGQLPGELFF. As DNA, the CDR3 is TGTGCCAGCAGCTTAGCGCTGGGACAGTTGCCCGGGGAGCTGTTTTTT.

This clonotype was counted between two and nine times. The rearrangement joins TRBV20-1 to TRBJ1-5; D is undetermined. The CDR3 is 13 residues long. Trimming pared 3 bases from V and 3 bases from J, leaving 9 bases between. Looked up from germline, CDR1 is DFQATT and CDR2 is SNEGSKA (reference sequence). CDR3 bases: TGCAGTGCTAGTCGCGGGATCAATCAGCCCCAGCATTTT. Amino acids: CSASRGINQPQHF.

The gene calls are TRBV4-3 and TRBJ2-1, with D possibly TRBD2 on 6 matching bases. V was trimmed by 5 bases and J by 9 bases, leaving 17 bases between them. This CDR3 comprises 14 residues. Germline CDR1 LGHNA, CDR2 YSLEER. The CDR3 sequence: CASSVRDSRSEQFF. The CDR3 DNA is TGCGCCAGCAGCGTCCGGGACTCCCGCTCTGAGCAGTTCTTC.

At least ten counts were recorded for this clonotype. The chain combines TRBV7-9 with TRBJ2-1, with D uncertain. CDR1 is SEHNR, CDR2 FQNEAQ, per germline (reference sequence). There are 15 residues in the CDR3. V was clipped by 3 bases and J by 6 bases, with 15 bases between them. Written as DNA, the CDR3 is TGTGCCAGCAGCTTCCGGGCAGGTGCTCGCAATGAGCAGTTCTTC. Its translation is CASSFRAGARNEQFF.

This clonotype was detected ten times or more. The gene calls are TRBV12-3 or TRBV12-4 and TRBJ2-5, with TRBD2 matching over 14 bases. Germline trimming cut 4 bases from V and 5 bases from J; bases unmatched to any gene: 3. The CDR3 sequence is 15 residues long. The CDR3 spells CASSSTSGGAETQYF. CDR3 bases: TGTGCCAGCAGTTCGACTAGCGGGGGGGCGGAGACCCAGTACTTC.

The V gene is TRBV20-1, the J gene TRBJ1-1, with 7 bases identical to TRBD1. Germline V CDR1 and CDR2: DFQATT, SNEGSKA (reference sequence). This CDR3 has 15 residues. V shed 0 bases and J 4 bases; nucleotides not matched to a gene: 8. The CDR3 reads CSARERGRGGTEAFF. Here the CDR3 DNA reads TGCAGTGCTAGAGAAAGGGGCAGGGGGGGCACTGAAGCTTTCTTT.

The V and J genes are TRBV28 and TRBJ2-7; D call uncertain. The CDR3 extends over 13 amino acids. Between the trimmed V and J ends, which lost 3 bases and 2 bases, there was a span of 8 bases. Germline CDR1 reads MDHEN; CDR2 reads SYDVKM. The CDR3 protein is CASSFLITYEQYF. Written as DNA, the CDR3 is TGTGCCAGCAGTTTTTTGATAACCTACGAGCAGTACTTC.

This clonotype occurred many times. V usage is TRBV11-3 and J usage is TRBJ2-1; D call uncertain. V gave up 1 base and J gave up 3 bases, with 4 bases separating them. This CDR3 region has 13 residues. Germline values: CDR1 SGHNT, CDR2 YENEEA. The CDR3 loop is CASSLARYNEQFF. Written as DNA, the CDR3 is TGTGCCAGCAGCTTAGCTCGCTACAATGAGCAGTTCTTC.

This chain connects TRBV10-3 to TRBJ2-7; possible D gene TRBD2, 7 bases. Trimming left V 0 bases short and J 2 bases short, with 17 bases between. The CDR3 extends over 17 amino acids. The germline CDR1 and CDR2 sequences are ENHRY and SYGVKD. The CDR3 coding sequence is TGTGCCATCAGTGAGTCGAGGGGGGGCTCAATCACCTACGAGCAGTACTTC. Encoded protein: CAISESRGGSITYEQYF.

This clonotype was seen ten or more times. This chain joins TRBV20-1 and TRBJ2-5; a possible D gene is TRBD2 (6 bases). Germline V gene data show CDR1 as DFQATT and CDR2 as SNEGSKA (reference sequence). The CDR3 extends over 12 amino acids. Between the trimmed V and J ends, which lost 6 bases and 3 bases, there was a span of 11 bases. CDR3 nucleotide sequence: TGCAGTGCCGGGGTAGCGGAAGAGACCCAGTACTTC. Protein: CSAGVAEETQYF.

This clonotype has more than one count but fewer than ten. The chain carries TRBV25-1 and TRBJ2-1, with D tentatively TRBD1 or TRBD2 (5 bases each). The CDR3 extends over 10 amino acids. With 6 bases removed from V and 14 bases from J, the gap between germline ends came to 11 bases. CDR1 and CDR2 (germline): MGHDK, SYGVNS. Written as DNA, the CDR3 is TGTGCCAGCAGCCTAGGGGAGAAGTTCTTC. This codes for CASSLGEKFF. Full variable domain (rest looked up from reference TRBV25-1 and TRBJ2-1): EADIYQTPRYLVIGTGKKITLECSQTMGHDKMYWYQQDPGMELHLIHYSYGVNSTEKGDLSSESTVSRIRTEHFPLTLESARPSHTSQYLCASSLGEKFFGPGTRLTVL.

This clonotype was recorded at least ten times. The CDR3 region is CASSPYRGEEEKLFF. The CDR3 DNA reads TGTGCCAGCAGCCCATACAGGGGTGAAGAGGAAAAACTGTTTTTT. The chain carries TRBV4-2 and TRBJ1-4; 7 bases align to TRBD1. This CDR3 is built from 15 residues. With 4 bases clipped from V and 8 bases from J, the junction kept 10 bases outside the gene matches. From germline, CDR1 is LGHNA and CDR2 YNFKEQ.

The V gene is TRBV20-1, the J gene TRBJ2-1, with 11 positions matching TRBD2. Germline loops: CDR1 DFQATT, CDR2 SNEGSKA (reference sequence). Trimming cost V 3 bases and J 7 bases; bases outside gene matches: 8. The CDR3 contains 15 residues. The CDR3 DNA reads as TGCAGTGCTAGCGCTACTAGCGGGAGTTGGAATGAGCAGTTCTTC. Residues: CSASATSGSWNEQFF.

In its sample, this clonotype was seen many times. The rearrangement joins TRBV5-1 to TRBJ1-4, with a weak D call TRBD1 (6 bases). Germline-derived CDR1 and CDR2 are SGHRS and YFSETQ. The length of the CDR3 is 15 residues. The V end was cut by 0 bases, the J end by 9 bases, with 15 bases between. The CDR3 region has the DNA TGCGCCAGCAGCTTGGGGACAGAGATGGCAAAAAAACTGTTTTTT. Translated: CASSLGTEMAKKLFF.

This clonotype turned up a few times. CDR3 loop: CASSSRGGEKLFF. CDR3 DNA: TGCGCCAGCAGCTCCCGCGGGGGTGAAAAACTGTTTTTT. The chain has TRBV5-1 and TRBJ1-4; possibly TRBD1 for D (5 bases). Germline-derived CDR1 and CDR2 are SGHRS and YFSETQ. The CDR3 spans 13 residues. The germline V and J ends were trimmed by 3 bases and 7 bases, with 10 bases remaining between them.

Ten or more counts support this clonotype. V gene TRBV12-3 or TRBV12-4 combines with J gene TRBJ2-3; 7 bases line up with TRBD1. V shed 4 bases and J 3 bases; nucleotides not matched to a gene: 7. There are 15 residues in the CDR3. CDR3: CASSSTGTETDTQYF. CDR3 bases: TGTGCCAGCAGTTCAACCGGGACAGAAACAGATACGCAGTATTTT.

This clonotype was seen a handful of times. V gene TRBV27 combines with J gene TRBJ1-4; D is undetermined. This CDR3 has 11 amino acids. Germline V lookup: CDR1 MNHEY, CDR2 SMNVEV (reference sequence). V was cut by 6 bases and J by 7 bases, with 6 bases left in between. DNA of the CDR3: TGTGCCAGCAGCCCCGGTGAAAAACTGTTTTTT. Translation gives CASSPGEKLFF.

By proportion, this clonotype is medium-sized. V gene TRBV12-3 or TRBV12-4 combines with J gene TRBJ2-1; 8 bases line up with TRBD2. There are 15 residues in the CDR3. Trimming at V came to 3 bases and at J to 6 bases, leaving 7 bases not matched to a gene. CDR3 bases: TGTGCCAGCAGTTTCCGTACTAGCGGAAGCAATGAGCAGTTCTTC. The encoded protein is CASSFRTSGSNEQFF.

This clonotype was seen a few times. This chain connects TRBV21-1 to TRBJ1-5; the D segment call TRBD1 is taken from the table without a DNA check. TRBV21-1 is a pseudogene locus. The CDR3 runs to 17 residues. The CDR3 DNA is TGTGCCAGCAGCAAAGGGGGAGGACAGTGGAGCAATCAGCCCCAGCATTTT. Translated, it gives CASSKGGGQWSNQPQHF.

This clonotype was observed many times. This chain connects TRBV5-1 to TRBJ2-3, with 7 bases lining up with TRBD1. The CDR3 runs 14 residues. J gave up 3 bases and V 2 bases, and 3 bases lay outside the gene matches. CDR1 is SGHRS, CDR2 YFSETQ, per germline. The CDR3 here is CASSLGQETDTQYF. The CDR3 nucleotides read TGCGCCAGCAGCTTAGGACAGGAGACAGATACGCAGTATTTT.

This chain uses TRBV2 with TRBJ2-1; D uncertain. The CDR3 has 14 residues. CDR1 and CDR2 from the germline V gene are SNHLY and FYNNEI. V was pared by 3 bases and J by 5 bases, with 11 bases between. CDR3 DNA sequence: TGTGCCAGCAGTGAGCTTTACCCTAACAATGAGCAGTTCTTC. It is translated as CASSELYPNNEQFF. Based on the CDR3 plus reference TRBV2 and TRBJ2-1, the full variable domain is EPEVTQTPSHQVTQMGQEVILRCVPISNHLYFYWYRQILGQKVEFLVSFYNNEISEKSEIFDDQFSVERPDGSNFTLKIRSTKLEDSAMYFCASSELYPNNEQFFGPGTRLTVL.

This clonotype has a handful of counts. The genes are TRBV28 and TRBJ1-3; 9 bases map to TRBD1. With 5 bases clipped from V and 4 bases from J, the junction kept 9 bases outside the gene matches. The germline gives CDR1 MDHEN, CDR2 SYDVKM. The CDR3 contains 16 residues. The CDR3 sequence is CASSTSGQGLGNTIYF. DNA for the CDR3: TGTGCCAGCAGTACTTCAGGACAGGGGTTAGGAAACACCATATATTTT.

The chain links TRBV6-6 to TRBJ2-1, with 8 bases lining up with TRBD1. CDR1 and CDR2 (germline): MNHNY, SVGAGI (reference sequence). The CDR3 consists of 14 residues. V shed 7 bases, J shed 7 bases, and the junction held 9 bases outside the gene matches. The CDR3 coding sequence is TGTGCCAGCACCCTTGACAGGGGACCTAATGAGCAGTTCTTC. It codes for CASTLDRGPNEQFF.